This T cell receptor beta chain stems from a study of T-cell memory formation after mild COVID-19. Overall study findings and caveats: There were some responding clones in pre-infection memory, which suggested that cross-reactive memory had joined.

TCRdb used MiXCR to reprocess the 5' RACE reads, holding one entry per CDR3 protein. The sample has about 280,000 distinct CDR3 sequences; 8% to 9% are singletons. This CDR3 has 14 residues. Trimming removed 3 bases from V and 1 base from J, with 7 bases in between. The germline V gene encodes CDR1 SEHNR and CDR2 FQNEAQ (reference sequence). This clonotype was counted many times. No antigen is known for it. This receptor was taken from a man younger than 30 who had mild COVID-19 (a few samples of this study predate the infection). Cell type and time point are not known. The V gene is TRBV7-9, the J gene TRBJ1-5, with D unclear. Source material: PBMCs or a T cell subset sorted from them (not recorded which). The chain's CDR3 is CASSLLGSNQPQHF. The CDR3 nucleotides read TGTGCCAGCAGCTTGTTGGGGAGCAATCAGCCCCAGCATTTT.